A single sample is the source of the 18 T cell receptor beta chains below, sequenced in a study of shared clonotypes between healthy human individuals. Data came from immunoSEQ multiplex PCR; TCRdb stores just in-frame clones and leaves some out. The sample consists of 2,500,000 or so clones, more than 85% of them appearing once. The sequenced sample consisted of naive CD4+ T cells from PBMCs. Documented subset: CD45RA+ positively selected. These receptors all come from a man aged 18 to 35 in good health. Some clones in this sample may be carry-over from other donors' samples.

This chain joins TRBV2 and TRBJ2-7, with D hard to call. Trimming stripped 0 bases from V and 12 bases from J, with 15 bases between. CDR3 length: 13 residues. Per the germline V gene, CDR1 is SNHLY and CDR2 is FYNNEI. The CDR3 DNA follows: TGTGCCAGCAGTGAAGCGGGTATGGGTGTTCTGTACTTC. Protein: CASSEAGMGVLYF.

CDR3 amino acids: CASSPYRVEAFF. As DNA, the CDR3 is TGTGCCAGCAGTCCTTACAGGGTAGAGGCTTTCTTT. The chain couples TRBV2 to TRBJ1-1, with D possibly being TRBD1 (6 bases). The V end was cut by 5 bases, the J end by 11 bases, with 15 bases between. From germline, CDR1 is SNHLY and CDR2 FYNNEI. CDR3 size: 12 residues.

The chain links TRBV5-6 to TRBJ1-3, with D hard to call. This CDR3 comprises 14 residues. The V gene's germline CDR1 is SGHDT and CDR2 YYEEEE. The V gene lost 5 bases and the J gene lost 1 base, with 10 bases spanning the gap. CDR3 sequence: CASSWAISGNTIYF. The CDR3, as DNA: TGTGCCAGCAGTTGGGCCATTTCTGGAAACACCATATATTTT.

This chain connects TRBV7-9 to TRBJ2-5; D possibly matches TRBD1 or TRBD2 (6 bases each). The V end lost 1 base, the J end lost 1 base, and 13 bases lay between the germline ends. This CDR3 is built from 16 residues. Germline loops: CDR1 SEHNR, CDR2 FQNEAQ (reference sequence). CDR3 DNA sequence: TGTGCCAGCAGCTTAGGGGGCAGGGGAGGCCAAGAGACCCAGTACTTC. Translating it yields CASSLGGRGGQETQYF.

There are a few counts of this clone. This chain connects TRBV9 to TRBJ1-1, with a possible D match to TRBD1 (5 bases). The CDR3 consists of 14 residues. The ends were cut back, 4 bases at V and 4 bases at J, with 14 bases in the middle. From germline, CDR1 is SGDLS and CDR2 YYNGEE. For the CDR3, the DNA is TGTGCCAGCAGCAACCAGTTGGGGGTCACTGAAGCTTTCTTT. Its translation: CASSNQLGVTEAFF.

The V gene is TRBV7-8, the J gene TRBJ2-7; D not resolved. Per germline, CDR1 SGHVS and CDR2 FQNEAQ. Trimming removed 0 bases at V and 5 bases at J, with 17 bases between. The CDR3 sequence is 16 residues long. The CDR3, as DNA: TGTGCCAGCAGCTTAGCGGGTCGGGTAAACGCCCACGAGCAGTACTTC. The encoded protein is CASSLAGRVNAHEQYF.

This CDR3 reads CASSPIQGAGYTF. The CDR3 nucleotides are TGTGCCAGTAGTCCCATCCAAGGGGCTGGCTACACCTTC. The chain combines TRBV19 with TRBJ1-2, with D perhaps TRBD1 (5 bases). The germline gives CDR1 LNHDA, CDR2 SQIVND (reference sequence). This CDR3 is built from 13 residues. V shed 5 bases and J shed 7 bases, with 14 bases lying between them. Full variable domain (missing parts from reference TRBV19 and TRBJ1-2): DGGITQSPKYLFRKEGQNVTLSCEQNLNHDAMYWYRQDPGQGLRLIYYSQIVNDFQKGDIAEGYSVSREKKESFPLTVTSAQKNPTAFYLCASSPIQGAGYTFGSGTRLTVV.

V is TRBV27 and J is TRBJ1-2; D not certain. The CDR3 runs 14 residues. Trimming took off 8 bases at V and 8 bases at J, with 21 bases between the two ends. Germline V gene lookup returns CDR1 MNHEY and CDR2 SMNVEV (reference sequence). As DNA, the CDR3 is TGTGCCAGCCCGGCCCACCCTCGGAGCGGAGGCTACACCTTC. Protein: CASPAHPRSGGYTF.

The J gene is TRBJ2-7, the V gene TRBV7-9; D may correspond to TRBD1 or TRBD2 (5 bases each). The germline V gene encodes CDR1 SEHNR and CDR2 FQNEAQ (reference sequence). The CDR3 spans 14 residues. The V gene lost 4 bases and the J gene lost 4 bases, with 14 bases spanning the gap. The CDR3 protein is CASSSRDGEYEQYF. The CDR3 DNA reads TGTGCCAGCAGCTCCCGGGACGGAGAATACGAGCAGTACTTC.

This chain joins TRBV19 and TRBJ2-3; 8 nucleotides align to TRBD2. Trimming took 6 bases from V and 2 from J; bases not matched to a gene: 16. Germline V gives CDR1 LNHDA, CDR2 SQIVND (reference sequence). The CDR3 extends over 18 amino acids. The CDR3 is CASRGERERALPTDTQYF. In DNA form, the CDR3 reads TGTGCCAGTAGGGGGGAGCGGGAGCGCGCTCTTCCCACAGATACGCAGTATTTT.

This chain links TRBV14 with TRBJ2-2; weak D call: TRBD2 (6 bases). The germline V gene has CDR1 SGHDN and CDR2 FVKESK. The germline V and J ends were trimmed by 4 bases and 6 bases, with 12 bases remaining between them. The CDR3 has 14 amino acids. The chain's CDR3 is CASSRDWLSGELFF. As DNA, the CDR3 is TGTGCCAGCAGCCGGGACTGGCTCTCCGGGGAGCTGTTTTTT.

About this clone itself: Other DNA variants within this sample encode the same CDR3. The chain carries TRBV5-1 and TRBJ1-1; TRBD1 matches 8 bases. CDR1 and CDR2 (germline): SGHRS, YFSETQ. V gave up 4 bases and J gave up 5 bases; unmatched junction bases: 7. The CDR3 is 14 amino acids. The CDR3 loop is CASSLDRGSTEAFF. In DNA, the CDR3 is TGCGCCAGCAGCCTTGACAGGGGTTCTACTGAAGCTTTCTTT.

The gene calls are TRBV9 and TRBJ2-3; D might be TRBD1 (6 bases). From germline, CDR1 is SGDLS and CDR2 YYNGEE. The CDR3 is 17 amino acids. Trimming cost V 2 bases and J 2 bases, with 18 bases left between them. The CDR3 loop reads CASSVLTAGTTTDTQYF. The CDR3 region has the DNA TGTGCCAGCAGCGTCCTTACGGCAGGGACAACCACAGATACGCAGTATTTT.

V usage is TRBV28 and J usage is TRBJ1-6; D might be TRBD1 (6 bases). Germline V gene data show CDR1 as MDHEN and CDR2 as SYDVKM. The CDR3 sequence is 13 residues long. Trimming stripped 6 bases from V and 11 bases from J, with 14 bases between. The CDR3 DNA sequence: TGTGCCAGCAGCGAGGCAGGGGCAACACCCCTCCACTTT. It codes for CASSEAGATPLHF.

The CDR3 region is CASSQNRAGVETQYF. The CDR3 bases are TGTGCCAGCAGCCAAAATCGGGCGGGAGTGGAGACCCAGTACTTC. The V and J genes are TRBV4-2 and TRBJ2-5; 7 bases match TRBD2. This CDR3 contains 15 residues. Germline V gene data show CDR1 as LGHNA and CDR2 as YNFKEQ. V shed 2 bases and J 5 bases; nucleotides not matched to a gene: 8.

The chain has TRBV7-4 and TRBJ2-1; D may be TRBD2 (6 bases). In germline, CDR1 is SGHVT, CDR2 SQSDAQ. The CDR3 is 17 amino acids. Trimming removed 5 bases at V and 1 base at J, with 18 bases between. In DNA form, the CDR3 reads TGTGCCAGCAGCGTCTGTCTGGGGGGACTTTCCTACAATGAGCAGTTCTTC. It is translated as CASSVCLGGLSYNEQFF.

About this clone itself: The same CDR3 also results from other DNA sequences found in this sample. The rearrangement joins TRBV18 to TRBJ2-1; D uncertain. The V gene's germline CDR1 is KGHSH and CDR2 LQKENI. Trimming removed 2 bases at V and 4 bases at J, with 6 bases between. The CDR3 has 13 residues. CDR3 in amino acids: CASSPSVYNEQFF. The CDR3 DNA reads as TGTGCCAGCTCACCATCAGTTTACAATGAGCAGTTCTTC.

The chain joins TRBV6-1 to TRBJ2-7; D is unclear. This CDR3 comprises 15 residues. CDR1 and CDR2 from the germline V gene are MNHNS and SASEGT. V lost 6 bases to trimming and J lost 3 bases, with 18 bases between them. The CDR3 loop reads CASSVQLRALYEQYF. CDR3 coding DNA: TGTGCCAGCAGCGTACAGCTTAGGGCTCTCTACGAGCAGTACTTC.